This T cell receptor beta chain came from a study of blood T cell repertoires in COVID-19. Study as a whole: Spain, Italy and the United States supplied samples that represented acute and convalescent COVID-19. Sample material is recorded as cDNA or gDNA derived from T cells, B-cell-depleted T cells, or PBMCs.

Original methodology: Amplification with reference gene primers provided the estimates of nucleated cell counts. Assay: immunoSEQ multiplex PCR; the TCRdb copy retains only in-frame clones and omits some. V and J calls and clone size are as listed in that table; D and trimming were resolved from the DNA. The repertoire consists of approximately 150,000 clones, with roughly 86% occurring once and the leading ten covering roughly 1%. Germline assignment: CDR1 SGHVS and CDR2 FNYEAQ. CDR3 length equals 15 residues. After removal of 1 base from V and 6 bases from J, the junction contained 5 bases not matched to a gene.

Material: peripheral blood. The source of this sequence is a woman in her forties or fifties with acute or convalescent COVID-19. The rearrangement uses TRBV7-6 and TRBJ2-2; 7 nucleotides match TRBD2. The CDR3 DNA reads as TGTGCCAGCAGCTTAGTTGCGGGGGATGCCGGGGAGCTGTTTTTT. Protein product: CASSLVAGDAGELFF.